These T cell receptor beta chains were read from a single sample in a study of cytomegalovirus exposure and HLA in healthy donors. Sequencing used immunoSEQ multiplex PCR; TCRdb keeps in-frame clones, though not all of them. The sample has fewer than 100,000 clones; roughly 80% are singletons. Sequencing was carried out using PBMCs. The receptor set was obtained from a man aged 35 to 55 in good health and CMV-seronegative. Both conserved end residues are part of each CDR3. Each record gives: V gene, J gene, clone size, D gene, CDR3 protein, CDR3 DNA. D genes are given only for firm matches. Only some rows state a clone size, as once, few, many or a class for expanded clones.

V: TRBV10-2; J: TRBJ2-5; size: .; D: .; CDR3: CASSEALETQYF; DNA: TGCGCCAGCAGTGAAGCGTTGGAGACCCAGTACTTC
V: TRBV15; J: TRBJ1-4; size: few; D: TRBD1; CDR3: CATSRPTPGTAEKLFF; DNA: TGTGCCACCAGCAGACCCACACCCGGGACAGCGGAAAAACTGTTTTTT
V: TRBV28; J: TRBJ2-7; size: .; D: .; CDR3: CASSLPGEQYF; DNA: TGTGCCAGCAGTCTCCCCGGCGAGCAGTACTTC
V: TRBV4-2; J: TRBJ1-2; size: .; D: TRBD1; CDR3: CASSQEDTGVYYGYTF; DNA: TGTGCCAGCAGCCAAGAAGACACAGGGGTTTATTATGGCTACACCTTC
V: TRBV14; J: TRBJ1-5; size: .; D: TRBD1; CDR3: CASSPRGIYQPQHF; DNA: TGTGCCAGCAGCCCCAGGGGGATTTATCAGCCCCAGCATTTT
V: TRBV11-2; J: TRBJ2-3; size: once; D: TRBD2; CDR3: CASSPGLANTDTQYF; DNA: TGTGCCAGCAGCCCGGGACTAGCGAATACAGATACGCAGTATTTT
V: TRBV6-5; J: TRBJ2-5; size: few; D: TRBD1; CDR3: CASSSTGTGKETQYF; DNA: TGTGCCAGCAGTTCCACCGGGACAGGCAAAGAGACCCAGTACTTC
V: TRBV19; J: TRBJ1-6; size: once; D: TRBD1; CDR3: CASSRTTGGQGSPLHF; DNA: TGTGCCAGTAGTCGGACAACAGGGGGGCAAGGTTCACCCCTCCACTTT
V: TRBV10-1; J: TRBJ2-3; size: .; D: .; CDR3: CASSSNLGGDTQYF; DNA: TGCGCCAGCAGTAGTAATCTAGGTGGAGATACGCAGTATTTT
V: TRBV29-1; J: TRBJ2-7; size: .; D: TRBD1; CDR3: CSVVLTGRYEQYF; DNA: TGCAGCGTTGTCTTGACAGGGCGGTACGAGCAGTACTTC
V: TRBV21-1; J: TRBJ2-3; size: .; D: .; CDR3: CASSIDSGLAEPTDTQYF; DNA: TGTGCCAGCAGCATAGATTCGGGACTAGCGGAGCCCACAGATACGCAGTATTTT
V: TRBV28; J: TRBJ1-3; size: once; D: .; CDR3: CASSLMSGSGNTIYF; DNA: TGTGCCAGCAGTTTAATGTCGGGCTCTGGAAACACCATATATTTT
V: TRBV27; J: TRBJ2-1; size: .; D: .; CDR3: CASSLRLSSIYNEQFF; DNA: TGTGCCAGCAGTTTGCGTTTGTCTAGCATCTACAATGAGCAGTTCTTC
V: TRBV28; J: TRBJ2-3; size: .; D: .; CDR3: CASSSYRAHTDTQYF; DNA: TGTGCCAGCAGTTCTTACAGGGCTCACACAGATACGCAGTATTTT
V: TRBV5-4; J: TRBJ1-5; size: .; D: .; CDR3: CASSRGGGQNSNQPQHF; DNA: TGTGCCAGCAGCAGGGGCGGGGGGCAAAATAGCAATCAGCCCCAGCATTTT
V: TRBV7-2; J: TRBJ1-2; size: .; D: TRBD1; CDR3: CASSLGGGQGHGYTF; DNA: TGTGCCAGCAGCTTGGGTGGGGGACAGGGTCATGGCTACACCTTC
V: TRBV29-1; J: TRBJ1-6; size: .; D: .; CDR3: CSVQGPVGSPLHF; DNA: TGCAGCGTTCAGGGTCCGGTTGGATCACCCCTCCACTTT
V: TRBV19; J: TRBJ1-3; size: .; D: .; CDR3: CASSPISGNTIYF; DNA: TGTGCCAGTAGTCCAATCTCTGGAAACACCATATATTTT
V: TRBV5-5; J: TRBJ2-7; size: .; D: TRBD1; CDR3: CASSWSGTGGLEQYF; DNA: TGTGCCAGCAGCTGGAGCGGGACAGGGGGACTCGAGCAGTACTTC
V: TRBV5-1; J: TRBJ2-1; size: .; D: .; CDR3: CASSSGGGVPLEQFF; DNA: TGCGCCAGCAGCTCGGGGGGCGGGGTTCCTCTTGAGCAGTTCTTC
V: TRBV4-1; J: TRBJ2-3; size: .; D: .; CDR3: CASSLSLANPSTDTQYF; DNA: TGCGCCAGCAGCCTTTCTCTCGCGAATCCCAGCACAGATACGCAGTATTTT
V: TRBV28; J: TRBJ1-6; size: few; D: TRBD1; CDR3: CASSSPGQWSSGNSPLHF; DNA: TGTGCCAGCAGTTCTCCGGGACAGTGGAGCTCTGGTAATTCACCCCTCCACTTT
V: TRBV6-1; J: TRBJ1-2; size: .; D: .; CDR3: CASSDRAGVYGYTF; DNA: TGTGCCAGCAGTGACAGGGCAGGAGTTTATGGCTACACCTTC
V: TRBV11-2; J: TRBJ1-2; size: .; D: .; CDR3: CASSLDVNGYTF; DNA: TGTGCCAGCAGCTTAGATGTAAATGGCTACACCTTC
V: TRBV30; J: TRBJ1-6; size: medium-sized; D: TRBD1; CDR3: CAWSHLGTEGSPLHF; DNA: TGTGCCTGGAGCCACCTTGGGACAGAGGGTTCACCCCTCCACTTT
V: TRBV7-9; J: TRBJ2-1; size: .; D: TRBD1; CDR3: CSSSLDSGTGYNEQFF; DNA: TGTTCCAGCAGCTTAGACTCCGGGACAGGGTACAATGAGCAGTTCTTC
V: TRBV29-1; J: TRBJ2-1; size: .; D: .; CDR3: CSVEMARSSYNEQFF; DNA: TGCAGCGTTGAAATGGCGAGGAGCTCCTACAATGAGCAGTTCTTC
V: TRBV7-9; J: TRBJ2-2; size: .; D: TRBD2; CDR3: CSSSPTTSGSGTGELFF; DNA: TGTTCCAGCAGCCCTACGACTAGCGGGAGTGGTACCGGGGAGCTGTTTTTT
V: TRBV7-6; J: TRBJ1-6; size: .; D: .; CDR3: CATTPGHSDYNSPLHF; DNA: TGTGCCACCACTCCGGGACACTCAGACTATAATTCACCCCTCCACTTT
V: TRBV28; J: TRBJ1-5; size: .; D: TRBD1; CDR3: CASSQTGGENQPQHF; DNA: TGTGCCAGCAGTCAGACAGGGGGCGAGAATCAGCCCCAGCATTTT
V: TRBV7-2; J: TRBJ1-3; size: .; D: .; CDR3: CASASTGNTIYF; DNA: TGTGCCAGCGCGAGCACTGGAAACACCATATATTTT
V: TRBV7-9; J: TRBJ1-1; size: .; D: .; CDR3: CSSSESRDFSVDTEAFF; DNA: TGTTCCAGCAGCGAGTCCCGGGACTTCTCCGTAGACACTGAAGCTTTCTTT
V: TRBV7-9; J: TRBJ1-4; size: few; D: .; CDR3: CASSLVWSVAEKLFF; DNA: TGTGCCAGCAGCTTAGTTTGGTCAGTGGCTGAAAAACTGTTTTTT
V: TRBV6-1; J: TRBJ1-3; size: .; D: .; CDR3: CASSEWGSSGNTIYF; DNA: TGTGCCAGCAGTGAATGGGGCAGCTCTGGAAACACCATATATTTT
V: TRBV27; J: TRBJ2-6; size: once; D: TRBD1; CDR3: CASSLRWTGGAAGANVLTF; DNA: TGTGCCAGCAGTTTAAGGTGGACAGGGGGCGCGGCTGGGGCCAACGTCCTGACTTTC
V: TRBV4-1; J: TRBJ2-7; size: .; D: .; CDR3: CASSPTKSGTGYEQYF; DNA: TGCGCCAGCAGCCCTACTAAGTCGGGTACCGGCTACGAGCAGTACTTC
V: TRBV15; J: TRBJ2-1; size: .; D: TRBD2; CDR3: CATSTVTGLAGDEQFF; DNA: TGTGCCACCAGCACGGTTACGGGACTAGCGGGAGACGAGCAGTTCTTC
V: TRBV6-1; J: TRBJ1-4; size: few; D: .; CDR3: CASSLGREEKLFF; DNA: TGTGCCAGCAGTTTAGGGAGGGAAGAAAAACTGTTTTTT
V: TRBV5-1; J: TRBJ2-2; size: .; D: .; CDR3: CASSLGGPANTGELFF; DNA: TGCGCCAGCAGCTTGGGCGGGCCCGCGAACACCGGGGAGCTGTTTTTT
V: TRBV5-1; J: TRBJ2-3; size: .; D: TRBD1; CDR3: CASSPTTGLMSDTQYF; DNA: TGCGCCAGCAGCCCAACGACAGGGTTAATGTCAGATACGCAGTATTTT
V: TRBV18; J: TRBJ2-1; size: few; D: TRBD2; CDR3: CASSPPGLADSYNEQFF; DNA: TGTGCCAGCTCACCACCGGGACTAGCGGACTCCTACAATGAGCAGTTCTTC
V: TRBV15; J: TRBJ2-3; size: .; D: TRBD2; CDR3: CATSKNSGSSDTQYF; DNA: TGTGCCACCAGCAAAAATAGCGGGAGCTCAGATACGCAGTATTTT
V: TRBV5-1; J: TRBJ2-7; size: .; D: TRBD2; CDR3: CASSWEREVSEQYF; DNA: TGCGCCAGCAGCTGGGAGCGGGAGGTGTCCGAGCAGTACTTC
V: TRBV27; J: TRBJ1-2; size: .; D: TRBD1; CDR3: CASSEQGGGYTF; DNA: TGTGCCAGCAGCGAACAGGGGGGTGGCTACACCTTC
V: TRBV15; J: TRBJ1-2; size: medium-sized; D: TRBD1; CDR3: CATSRGGQGAWGYTF; DNA: TGTGCCACCAGCAGGGGAGGACAGGGCGCCTGGGGCTACACCTTC
V: TRBV5-4; J: TRBJ2-7; size: few; D: .; CDR3: CASSYLTSEQYF; DNA: TGTGCCAGCAGCTATTTGACTAGCGAGCAGTACTTC
V: TRBV30; J: TRBJ2-7; size: .; D: .; CDR3: CAWSARDEQYF; DNA: TGTGCCTGGAGTGCCCGGGACGAGCAGTACTTC
V: TRBV14; J: TRBJ2-1; size: .; D: TRBD2; CDR3: CASSQWTSGRDNEQFF; DNA: TGTGCCAGCAGCCAATGGACTAGCGGGAGAGACAATGAGCAGTTCTTC
V: TRBV18; J: TRBJ2-7; size: .; D: TRBD1; CDR3: CASNGQVAYEQYF; DNA: TGTGCCAGCAACGGACAGGTCGCCTACGAGCAGTACTTC
V: TRBV7-9; J: TRBJ2-7; size: .; D: .; CDR3: CASSLAYSDEQYF; DNA: TGTGCCAGCAGCTTAGCCTATAGCGACGAGCAGTACTTC
V: TRBV4-3; J: TRBJ2-5; size: .; D: TRBD2; CDR3: CASGTGGQETQYF; DNA: TGCGCCAGCGGGACGGGAGGCCAAGAGACCCAGTACTTC
V: TRBV6-1; J: TRBJ2-5; size: .; D: .; CDR3: CASSEIGEETQYF; DNA: TGTGCCAGCAGTGAAATAGGGGAAGAGACCCAGTACTTC